The T cell receptor (beta chain) described here comes from a study of CD8 T cells in Susac syndrome. Study-level points and caveats: It was acknowledged in the study that the number of individuals who were included in its TCR sequencing and HLA analysis was relatively small.

After extraction with the RNeasy kit, about 0.5 to 1 ug of the RNA was reverse transcribed using random hexamers. The immunoSEQ assay covered 54 Vbeta and 13 Jbeta segments for CDR3. TCRdb reprocessed the immunoSEQ multiplex PCR reads with MiXCR, giving one entry per CDR3 protein. The sample holds 75,000 or so distinct CDR3 sequences, around 94% seen once. The V segment lost 8 bases and the J segment 2 bases; nucleotides outside the gene matches: 17. The CDR3 covers 17 residues. Per the germline V gene, CDR1 is DFQATT and CDR2 is SNEGSKA (reference sequence). With respect to this clonotype: The antigen is not known.

This receptor was taken from a human donor with Susac syndrome. V is TRBV20-1 and J is TRBJ2-1, with TRBD2 identical over 8 bases. Sequenced sample: CD8+ T cells from PBMCs. CDR3 sequence reads: CSSEGSAREAPYNEQFF. The CDR3 coding sequence is TGCAGTTCTGAAGGGTCTGCGCGGGAGGCTCCCTACAATGAGCAGTTCTTC.